The 24 T cell receptor beta chains below come from one sample, sequenced in a study of blood T cell repertoires in COVID-19. Sequencing used immunoSEQ multiplex PCR; TCRdb keeps in-frame clones, though not all of them. The table has hundreds of thousands of clones, 75% to 90% seen once. Sequencing was performed on PBMCs or T cells enriched from blood (not recorded which). All receptors derive from a man younger than 45 who had recovered from COVID-19.

The chain recombines TRBV10-3 with TRBJ2-2, with D perhaps matching TRBD2 (5 bases). CDR1 and CDR2 from the germline V gene are ENHRY and SYGVKD. The germline V and J ends were trimmed by 4 bases and 7 bases, with 25 bases remaining between them. The CDR3 runs to 18 residues. This CDR3 is CAISAQGYPGVTVGELFF. In DNA, the CDR3 is TGTGCCATCAGTGCACAAGGTTATCCCGGGGTAACGGTCGGGGAGCTGTTTTTT.

The chain joins TRBV7-9 to TRBJ1-1; TRBD1 matches 8 bases. Germline V CDR1 and CDR2: SEHNR, FQNEAQ (reference sequence). The CDR3 totals 13 residues. The V gene end was trimmed by 5 bases and the J gene end by 1 base; junction bases not matched to a gene: 0. CDR3 DNA: TGTGCCAGCAGCGACAGGGGGAACACTGAAGCTTTCTTT. Translated: CASSDRGNTEAFF.

V is TRBV7-2 and J is TRBJ2-1; 8 nucleotides agree with TRBD2. The junction had 7 bases not matched to a gene; V was cut back by 7 bases and J by 5 bases. Germline CDR1 SGHTA, CDR2 FQGNSA. This CDR3 is 14 amino acids long. The CDR3 spells CASTVGGANNEQFF. CDR3 DNA: TGTGCCAGCACTGTCGGGGGGGCTAACAATGAGCAGTTCTTC.

The J gene is TRBJ2-7, the V gene TRBV28, with a weak D call TRBD2 (6 bases). Trimming removed 10 bases at V and 12 bases at J, with 25 bases between. The CDR3 covers 13 residues. CDR1 MDHEN and CDR2 SYDVKM come from the germline V gene. CDR3 amino acids: CATSEAGPNIWYF. CDR3 DNA: TGTGCCACCTCAGAGGCGGGACCCAATATTTGGTACTTC.

This clone was seen just once. This rearrangement joins TRBV11-2 to TRBJ2-7, with TRBD1 matching 11 bases. Germline CDR1 is SGHAT and CDR2 is FQNNGV. This CDR3 spans 15 amino acids. Unmatched junction bases numbered 5, after V lost 5 bases and J lost 2 bases. For the CDR3, the DNA is TGTGCCAGCAGCAGTAGGGACAGGGGGACCTACGAGCAGTACTTC. Translation: CASSSRDRGTYEQYF.

The rearrangement links TRBV24-1 to TRBJ2-1; 8 nucleotides match TRBD1. The CDR3 length is 16 residues. CDR1 and CDR2 (germline): KGHDR, SFDVKD. Trimming at V came to 2 bases and at J to 5 bases, leaving 7 bases not matched to a gene. The CDR3 sequence is CATSDSSRTGNNEQFF. The DNA for the CDR3 is TGTGCCACCAGTGATTCCTCCAGGACAGGGAACAATGAGCAGTTCTTC.

The CDR3, as DNA: TGTGCCAGTAGTCGGCAGGCCACTAATTCACCCCTCCACTTT. This codes for CASSRQATNSPLHF. V and J are TRBV19 and TRBJ1-6; D remains ambiguous. V lost 5 bases and J 6 bases, leaving 11 bases between the germline ends. The germline gives CDR1 LNHDA, CDR2 SQIVND (reference sequence). The CDR3 consists of 14 residues.

The V and J genes are TRBV9 and TRBJ2-2, with D perhaps TRBD1 (6 bases). The V and J ends lost 2 bases and 5 bases respectively, with 10 bases between them. The V gene's germline CDR1 is SGDLS and CDR2 YYNGEE. CDR3 length: 14 residues. The CDR3, as DNA: TGTGCCAGCAGCGTTGCAGGGGTGACCGGGGAGCTGTTTTTT. It translates to CASSVAGVTGELFF. Full variable domain (rest looked up from reference TRBV9 and TRBJ2-2): DSGVTQTPKHLITATGQRVTLRCSPRSGDLSVYWYQQSLDQGLQFLIQYYNGEERAKGNILERFSAQQFPDLHSELNLSSLELGDSALYFCASSVAGVTGELFFGEGSRLTVL.

Here the CDR3 reads CATSEQGAGNEKLFF. The DNA of the CDR3 is TGTGCCACCAGCGAACAGGGGGCGGGAAACGAAAAACTGTTTTTT. This chain connects TRBV15 to TRBJ1-4; 9 positions match TRBD1. V lost 5 bases and J lost 8; bases outside the gene matches: 9. Germline V gives CDR1 LNHNV, CDR2 YYDKDF (reference sequence). The CDR3 totals 15 residues.

This chain joins TRBV27 and TRBJ2-7, with D unclear. CDR3 size: 14 residues. V dropped 2 bases and J dropped 0 bases, with 8 bases sitting between them. Germline V gives CDR1 MNHEY, CDR2 SMNVEV (reference sequence). The CDR3 is CASSLQAHSYEQYF. In DNA form, the CDR3 reads TGTGCCAGCAGTTTACAGGCCCACTCCTACGAGCAGTACTTC.

This chain uses TRBV5-6 with TRBJ2-7, with TRBD2 matching over 13 bases. V lost 0 bases and J lost 3; bases outside the gene matches: 12. CDR1 is SGHDT, CDR2 YYEEEE, per germline. This CDR3 has 19 amino acids. In DNA form, the CDR3 reads TGTGCCAGCAGCTTGGATCTCCGAAGGACTAGCGGGGGCGGCTACGAGCAGTACTTC. Protein: CASSLDLRRTSGGGYEQYF.

The chain links TRBV18 to TRBJ1-5; D is unresolved. CDR3 length: 15 residues. Trimming left V 2 bases short and J 6 bases short, with 14 bases between. In germline, CDR1 is KGHSH, CDR2 LQKENI. The chain's CDR3 is CASSPSSGAAQPQHF. CDR3 nucleotide sequence: TGTGCCAGCTCACCATCGTCAGGAGCGGCTCAGCCCCAGCATTTT.

This clone has a single count. CDR3 amino acids: CASSSGGQGVGNSPLHF. The CDR3 DNA is TGTGCCAGCAGTTCTGGAGGACAGGGGGTTGGTAATTCACCCCTCCACTTT. V and J are TRBV28 and TRBJ1-6; 10 bases are a match to TRBD1. This CDR3 has 17 amino acids. Germline CDR1 MDHEN, CDR2 SYDVKM. V lost 4 bases, J lost 6 bases, and 9 bases stayed unmatched.

The chain carries TRBV5-5 and TRBJ1-2, with 10 bases lining up with TRBD1. The trim removed 4 bases at V and 7 bases at J, leaving 19 bases unmatched. The germline V gene has CDR1 SGHKS and CDR2 YYEKEE (reference sequence). The CDR3 totals 18 residues. The CDR3, as DNA: TGTGCCAGCAGCACTCGGTCACCGGGACAGGGGAAGGTTGGTGGCTACACCTTC. It specifies CASSTRSPGQGKVGGYTF.

This chain joins TRBV5-1 and TRBJ1-3; TRBD1 aligns across 7 bases. The CDR3 is made up of 14 amino acids. The V and J ends lost 5 bases and 0 bases, in that order; junction bases with no gene match: 2. Germline CDR1 and CDR2: SGHRS and YFSETQ. The DNA for the CDR3 is TGCGCCAGCAGAGGGGGCAGCTCTGGAAACACCATATATTTT. It codes for CASRGGSSGNTIYF.

The chain joins TRBV27 to TRBJ2-7, with TRBD2 as a possible D gene (5 bases). Trimming cost V 1 base and J 0 bases, with 13 bases left between them. Germline V lookup: CDR1 MNHEY, CDR2 SMNVEV (reference sequence). There are 16 residues in the CDR3. Here the CDR3 reads CASSLFGGLSSYEQYF. The CDR3 DNA reads TGTGCCAGCAGTTTATTTGGCGGGTTGAGCTCCTACGAGCAGTACTTC.

The gene calls are TRBV18 and TRBJ1-4, with D perhaps matching TRBD1 (6 bases). Germline CDR1 is KGHSH and CDR2 is LQKENI. The CDR3 is 15 residues long. V gave up 3 bases and J gave up 8 bases, with 16 bases separating them. CDR3 sequence: CASSPGPRGGEKLFF. CDR3 nucleotide sequence: TGTGCCAGCTCACCCGGACCCCGGGGGGGCGAAAAACTGTTTTTT.

V gene TRBV4-1 combines with J gene TRBJ1-3; perhaps TRBD1 as D (5 bases). The CDR3 consists of 15 residues. V dropped 0 bases and J dropped 8 bases, with 14 bases sitting between them. Germline CDR1 is MGHRA and CDR2 is YSYEKL. CDR3 coding DNA: TGCGCCAGCAGCCAAGAAGGAGGGGTTAGGGACACCATATATTTT. Protein: CASSQEGGVRDTIYF.

V is TRBV29-1 and J is TRBJ2-1, with 10 bases identical to TRBD2. The germline gives CDR1 SQVTM, CDR2 ANQGSEA. The CDR3 length is 16 residues. The V and J ends lost 7 bases and 0 bases, in that order; junction bases with no gene match: 9. CDR3 in DNA: TGCAGCGGAGAGGGGACTAGCGTTAGCTCCTACAATGAGCAGTTCTTC. It translates to CSGEGTSVSSYNEQFF.

CDR3 DNA sequence: TGTGCCAGCTCACCAGACGGACAGGGATTCAATCAGCCCCAGCATTTT. This gives the protein CASSPDGQGFNQPQHF. The chain links TRBV18 to TRBJ1-5, with 8 positions matching TRBD1. The CDR3 totals 16 residues. V lost 2 bases, J lost 3 bases, and 6 bases stayed unmatched. In germline, CDR1 is KGHSH, CDR2 LQKENI.

The chain is built from TRBV2 and TRBJ2-3; D possibly corresponds to TRBD1 (6 bases). CDR3 length: 13 residues. Germline lookup yields CDR1 SNHLY and CDR2 FYNNEI. Trimming shortened V by 8 bases and J by 5 bases, and 14 bases separated the two germline ends. This CDR3 reads CASSATGLDTQYF. CDR3 DNA: TGTGCCAGCTCCGCTACAGGGTTAGATACGCAGTATTTT.

The chain uses TRBV11-2 and TRBJ2-1; 7 nucleotides agree with TRBD1. The CDR3 extends over 16 amino acids. V shed 2 bases and J 8 bases; nucleotides not matched to a gene: 12. Germline lookup yields CDR1 SGHAT and CDR2 FQNNGV. The CDR3, as DNA: TGTGCCAGCAGCTTAAAGAGGGCAGGGGGTTTATATGAGCAGTTCTTC. Translating it yields CASSLKRAGGLYEQFF. The full variable domain, rest sourced from reference TRBV11-2 and TRBJ2-1, is EAGVAQSPRYKIIEKRQSVAFWCNPISGHATLYWYQQILGQGPKLLIQFQNNGVVDDSQLPKDRFSAERLKGVDSTLKIQPAKLEDSAVYLCASSLKRAGGLYEQFFGPGTRLTVL.

There are a few counts of this clone. This rearrangement joins TRBV11-2 to TRBJ2-7; TRBD1 agrees at 7 bases. Per the germline V gene, CDR1 is SGHAT and CDR2 is FQNNGV. V was pared by 6 bases and J by 3 bases, with 8 bases of the junction left unmatched. The CDR3 length is 14 residues. CDR3 sequence: CASSPQTGNYEQYF. In DNA, the CDR3 is TGTGCCAGCAGTCCTCAGACAGGGAACTACGAGCAGTACTTC.

This chain joins TRBV5-1 and TRBJ2-7, with 9 nucleotides matching TRBD2. The CDR3 is 15 residues long. J gave up 4 bases and V 2 bases, and 7 bases lay outside the gene matches. Germline V gives CDR1 SGHRS, CDR2 YFSETQ. CDR3 DNA: TGCGCCAGCAGCTTCCTTGGCGGGAGGGAATACGAGCAGTACTTC. This encodes CASSFLGGREYEQYF. The full variable domain, rest sourced from reference TRBV5-1 and TRBJ2-7, is KAGVTQTPRYLIKTRGQQVTLSCSPISGHRSVSWYQQTPGQGLQFLFEYFSETQRNKGNFPGRFSGRQFSNSRSEMNVSTLELGDSALYLCASSFLGGREYEQYFGPGTRLTVT.